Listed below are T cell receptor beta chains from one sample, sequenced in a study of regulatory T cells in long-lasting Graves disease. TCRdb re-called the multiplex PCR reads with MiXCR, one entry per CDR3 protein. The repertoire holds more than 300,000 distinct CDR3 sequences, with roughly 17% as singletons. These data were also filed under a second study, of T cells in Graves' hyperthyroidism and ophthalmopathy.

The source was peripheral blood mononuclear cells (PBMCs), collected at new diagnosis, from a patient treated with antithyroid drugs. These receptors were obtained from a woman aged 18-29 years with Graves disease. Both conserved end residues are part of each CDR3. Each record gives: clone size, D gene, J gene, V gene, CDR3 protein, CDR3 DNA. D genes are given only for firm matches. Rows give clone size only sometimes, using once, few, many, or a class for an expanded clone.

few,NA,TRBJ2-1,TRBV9,CASSVEVGAGFYEQFF,TGTGCCAGCAGCGTAGAGGTGGGCGCCGGGTTCTATGAGCAGTTCTTC
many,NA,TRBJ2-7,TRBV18,CASSPADSREQYF,TGTGCCAGCTCACCTGCGGACAGCAGGGAGCAGTACTTC
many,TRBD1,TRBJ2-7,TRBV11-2,CASSLEPQGALVDF,TGTGCCAGCAGCTTAGAGCCCCAGGGGGCTTTAGTAGACTTC
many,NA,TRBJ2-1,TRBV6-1,CARKVGACYNEQFF,TGTGCCAGGAAAGTGGGGGCATGTTACAATGAGCAGTTCTTC
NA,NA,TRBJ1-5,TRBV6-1,CASRETGGENQPQHF,TGTGCCAGCAGAGAAACAGGTGGAGAAAATCAGCCCCAGCATTTT
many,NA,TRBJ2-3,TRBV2,CASSDRNPDTQYF,TGTGCCAGCAGTGACCGTAACCCAGATACGCAGTATTTT
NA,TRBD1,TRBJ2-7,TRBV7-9,CASSLGRGTGGSSAEQYF,TGTGCCAGCAGCTTAGGTAGGGGGACAGGGGGCAGTTCCGCCGAGCAGTACTTC
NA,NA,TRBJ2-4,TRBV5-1,CASTTPRGLEIFAKNIQYF,TGCGCCAGCACTACCCCCCGGGGCCTGGAGATATTTGCCAAAAACATTCAGTACTTC
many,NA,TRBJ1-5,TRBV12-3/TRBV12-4,CASVRDSNQPQHF,TGTGCCAGCGTCAGGGATAGCAATCAGCCCCAGCATTTT
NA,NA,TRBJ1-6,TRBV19,CATSSDELRSPLHF,TGTGCCACCTCCTCAGATGAGTTAAGGTCACCCCTCCACTTT
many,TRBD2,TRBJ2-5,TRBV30,CAWSAGLGTQYF,TGTGCCTGGAGTGCGGGACTAGGGACCCAGTACTTC
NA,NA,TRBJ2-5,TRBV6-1,CASKDGAETQYF,TGTGCCAGCAAGGACGGGGCAGAGACCCAGTACTTC
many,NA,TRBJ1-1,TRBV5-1,CASTVPGEARTEAFF,TGTGCCAGCACCGTCCCGGGGGAGGCGCGAACTGAAGCTTTCTTT
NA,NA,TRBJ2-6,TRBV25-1,CASSLGISGANVLTF,TGTGCCAGCAGTTTGGGGATCTCTGGGGCCAACGTCCTGACTTTC
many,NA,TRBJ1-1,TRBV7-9,CASSSTQGNTEAFF,TGTGCCAGCAGCTCGACGCAGGGAAACACTGAAGCTTTCTTT
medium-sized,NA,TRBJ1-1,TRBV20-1,CSARDSGIETEAFF,TGCAGTGCTAGAGATTCCGGGATTGAGACTGAAGCTTTCTTT
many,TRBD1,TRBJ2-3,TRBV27,CASSSLDRGSTDTQYF,TGTGCCAGCAGTTCCTTGGACAGGGGTAGCACAGATACGCAGTATTTT
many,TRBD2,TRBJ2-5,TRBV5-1,CASSPGLAGQETQYF,TGCGCCAGCAGCCCTGGACTAGCGGGGCAAGAGACCCAGTACTTC
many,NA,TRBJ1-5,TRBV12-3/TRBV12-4,CASSLGLGDQPQHF,TGCGCCAGCAGCTTGGGACTTGGAGATCAGCCCCAGCATTTT
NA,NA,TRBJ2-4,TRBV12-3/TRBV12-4,CASSLAGKNEQLF,TGTGCCAGCAGTTTAGCGGGGAAAAATGAGCAGCTCTTC
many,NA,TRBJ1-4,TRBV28,CASSMPATNEKLFF,TGTGCCAGCAGTATGCCAGCAACTAATGAAAAACTGTTTTTT
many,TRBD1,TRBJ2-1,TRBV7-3,CASSPGTGTFF,TGTGCCAGCAGCCCCGGGACAGGGACGTTCTTC
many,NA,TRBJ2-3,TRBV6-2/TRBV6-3,CASSPQSDTQYF,TGTGCCAGCAGTCCACAGTCAGATACGCAGTATTTT
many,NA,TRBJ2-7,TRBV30,CAWSAQEIYEQYF,TGTGCCTGGAGTGCTCAGGAAATCTACGAGCAGTACTTC
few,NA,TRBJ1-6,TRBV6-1,CASSSGVSPLHF,TGTGCCAGCAGTAGTGGTGTCTCACCCCTCCACTTT
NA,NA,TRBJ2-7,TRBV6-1,CASSDPGDEQYF,TGTGCCAGCAGTGATCCAGGAGATGAGCAGTACTTC
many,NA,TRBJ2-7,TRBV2,CASRSGTSTYEQYF,TGTGCCAGCAGGTCCGGGACATCTACCTACGAGCAGTACTTC
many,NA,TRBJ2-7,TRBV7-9,CASSFEGNYEQYF,TGTGCCAGCAGCTTTGAGGGGAACTACGAGCAGTACTTC
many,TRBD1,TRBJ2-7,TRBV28,CASSSQRLDRGHGIYEQYF,TGTGCCAGCAGTTCGCAGCGACTCGATAGGGGGCACGGTATCTACGAGCAGTACTTC
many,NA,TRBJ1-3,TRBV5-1,CASSLERPGSGNTIYF,TGCGCCAGCAGCTTGGAACGGCCCGGCTCTGGAAACACCATATATTTT
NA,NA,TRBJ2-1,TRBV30,CAWSRGTPHEQFF,TGTGCCTGGAGCAGAGGGACACCGCATGAGCAGTTCTTC
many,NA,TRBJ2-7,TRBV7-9,CASRSPSSYEQYF,TGTGCCAGCAGAAGCCCAAGCTCCTACGAGCAGTACTTC
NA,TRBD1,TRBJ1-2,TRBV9,CASSVGVSRQGNGYTF,TGTGCCAGCAGCGTAGGGGTCTCCAGACAGGGAAATGGCTACACCTTC
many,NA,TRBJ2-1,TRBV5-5,CASSPRDSAEQFF,TGTGCCAGCAGCCCCCGGGACTCCGCCGAGCAGTTCTTC
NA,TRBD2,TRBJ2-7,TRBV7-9,CAGSLAQGGVYEQYF,TGTGCCGGCAGCTTAGCGCAGGGAGGGGTCTACGAGCAGTACTTC
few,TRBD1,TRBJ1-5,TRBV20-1,CSIWDRRGNQPQHF,TGCAGTATATGGGACAGGCGGGGAAATCAGCCCCAGCATTTT
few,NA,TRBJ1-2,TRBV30,CAWSVREGFMYGYTF,TGTGCCTGGAGTGTACGGGAGGGATTTATGTATGGCTACACCTTC
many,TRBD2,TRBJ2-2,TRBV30,CAFTPGGLAGGPPGELFF,TGTGCCTTCACGCCCGGTGGACTAGCGGGAGGGCCCCCCGGGGAGCTGTTTTTT
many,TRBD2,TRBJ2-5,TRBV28,CASSLFGLAGGQETQYF,TGTGCCAGCAGTTTATTTGGGCTAGCGGGAGGTCAAGAGACCCAGTACTTC
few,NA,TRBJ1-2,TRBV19,CASSGAGRSNYGYTF,TGTGCCAGTAGTGGGGCAGGACGATCTAACTATGGCTACACCTTC
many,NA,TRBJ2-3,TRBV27,CASSLSGFTDTQYF,TGTGCCAGCAGCTTGAGTGGGTTCACAGATACGCAGTATTTT
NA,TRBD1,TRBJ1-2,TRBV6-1,CASSRELRTGYGYTF,TGTGCCAGCAGTCGAGAACTCAGGACAGGGTATGGCTACACCTTC
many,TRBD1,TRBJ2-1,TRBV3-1,CASSKVTWDRVFNEQFF,TGTGCCAGCAGCAAAGTTACATGGGACAGGGTTTTCAATGAGCAGTTCTTC
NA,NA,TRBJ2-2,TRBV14,CASSQDSFTGELFF,TGTGCCAGCAGCCAAGACAGTTTCACCGGGGAGCTGTTTTTT
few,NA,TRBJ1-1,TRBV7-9,CASSLLQGPMNTEAFF,TGTGCCAGCAGCTTATTACAGGGACCGATGAACACTGAAGCTTTCTTT
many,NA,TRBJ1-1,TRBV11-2,CASSSIRNTEAFF,TGTGCCAGCAGCTCGATTCGGAACACTGAAGCTTTCTTT
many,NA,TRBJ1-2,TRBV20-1,CSATGETGFNYGYTF,TGCAGTGCTACCGGGGAGACAGGTTTTAACTATGGCTACACCTTC
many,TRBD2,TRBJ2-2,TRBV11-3,CASSFDLAGGITGELFF,TGTGCCAGCAGTTTCGATCTAGCGGGAGGAATCACCGGGGAGCTGTTTTTT
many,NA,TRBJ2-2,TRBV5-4,CASSSDVGRGELFF,TGTGCCAGCAGCTCTGATGTGGGGCGCGGGGAGCTGTTTTTT
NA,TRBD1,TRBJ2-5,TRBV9,CASSQSSGGQETQYF,TGTGCCAGCAGTCAATCTTCAGGGGGTCAAGAGACCCAGTACTTC
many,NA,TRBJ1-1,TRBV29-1,CSVGRRGTPLNTEAFF,TGCAGCGTTGGTAGGAGGGGTACCCCTCTGAACACTGAAGCTTTCTTT
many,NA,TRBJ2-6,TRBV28,CASSLYSGVSGANVLTF,TGTGCCAGCAGTTTATACTCGGGGGTATCTGGGGCCAACGTCCTGACTTTC
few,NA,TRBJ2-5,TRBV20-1,CSASGSMGTQYF,TGCAGTGCTTCGGGGTCTATGGGGACCCAGTACTTC
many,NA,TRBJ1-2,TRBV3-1,CASSQGLAYGYTF,TGTGCCAGCAGCCAAGGCCTTGCCTATGGCTACACCTTC
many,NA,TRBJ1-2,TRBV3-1,CASSQESRRTVNYGYTF,TGTGCCAGCAGCCAAGAATCCCGTAGGACAGTTAACTATGGCTACACCTTC